A selection of T cell receptor beta chains follows, all from one sample in a study of cytomegalovirus exposure and HLA in healthy donors. The assay was immunoSEQ multiplex PCR, and TCRdb's table has in-frame clones only and misses some. The sample holds about 130,000 clones; approximately 72% are singletons and the top ten take approximately 2.6%. Sequences were obtained from PBMCs. These receptors came from a human donor in good health. The CDR3 runs from the conserved cysteine through the conserved F or W. Fields, in order: J gene, V gene, clone size, D gene, CDR3 protein, CDR3 DNA. The D gene is left open where the match is weak. Clone size is not always given. Where it is, it says once, few, many or a class for expanded clones.

j_call: TRBJ2-5; v_call: TRBV25-1; clone_size: -; d_call: -; cdr3_aa: CASSEPPYARRGQETQYF; cdr3_nt: TGTGCCAGCAGTGAACCTCCCTACGCGAGGAGGGGACAAGAGACCCAGTACTTC
j_call: TRBJ2-7; v_call: TRBV4-3; clone_size: -; d_call: TRBD2; cdr3_aa: CASSQAAGGPYEQYF; cdr3_nt: TGCGCCAGCAGCCAAGCAGCGGGAGGGCCCTACGAGCAGTACTTC
j_call: TRBJ2-7; v_call: TRBV5-6; clone_size: -; d_call: TRBD2; cdr3_aa: CASSLGGGSYEQYF; cdr3_nt: TGTGCCAGCAGCTTGGGCGGGGGATCCTACGAGCAGTACTTC
j_call: TRBJ2-1; v_call: TRBV14; clone_size: -; d_call: TRBD2; cdr3_aa: CASSQAAGVNEQFF; cdr3_nt: TGTGCCAGCAGCCAGGCGGCGGGGGTCAATGAGCAGTTCTTC
j_call: TRBJ2-7; v_call: TRBV29-1; clone_size: -; d_call: -; cdr3_aa: CSVGAGRSYEQYF; cdr3_nt: TGCAGCGTTGGGGCAGGGAGGTCCTACGAGCAGTACTTC
j_call: TRBJ2-5; v_call: TRBV11-2; clone_size: -; d_call: -; cdr3_aa: CASSFVLAHQETQYF; cdr3_nt: TGTGCCAGCAGCTTCGTATTGGCACACCAAGAGACCCAGTACTTC
j_call: TRBJ1-1; v_call: TRBV5-4; clone_size: -; d_call: -; cdr3_aa: CASSSVDSTEAFF; cdr3_nt: TGTGCCAGCAGCTCCGTGGACAGCACTGAAGCTTTCTTT
j_call: TRBJ1-3; v_call: TRBV9; clone_size: -; d_call: -; cdr3_aa: CASSFGGISGNTIYF; cdr3_nt: TGTGCCAGCAGCTTCGGGGGAATCTCTGGAAACACCATATATTTT
j_call: TRBJ2-7; v_call: TRBV21-1; clone_size: -; d_call: -; cdr3_aa: CASSKWRPGQPYEQYF; cdr3_nt: TGTGCCAGCAGCAAATGGAGACCGGGACAGCCCTACGAGCAGTACTTC
j_call: TRBJ2-1; v_call: TRBV29-1; clone_size: once; d_call: TRBD1; cdr3_aa: CSDRTGNEQFF; cdr3_nt: TGCAGCGATCGGACAGGGAATGAGCAGTTCTTC
j_call: TRBJ2-2; v_call: TRBV12-5; clone_size: -; d_call: TRBD1; cdr3_aa: CASGLGTGANTGELFF; cdr3_nt: TGTGCTAGTGGTTTGGGTACAGGGGCGAACACCGGGGAGCTGTTTTTT
j_call: TRBJ1-2; v_call: TRBV2; clone_size: -; d_call: TRBD1; cdr3_aa: CASRDRARGYTF; cdr3_nt: TGTGCCAGCAGGGACAGGGCTAGAGGCTACACCTTC
j_call: TRBJ1-4; v_call: TRBV29-1; clone_size: few; d_call: TRBD1; cdr3_aa: CSVEDRKQGSNEKLFF; cdr3_nt: TGCAGCGTTGAAGATCGGAAACAGGGGTCTAATGAAAAACTGTTTTTT
j_call: TRBJ1-4; v_call: TRBV7-5; clone_size: -; d_call: -; cdr3_aa: CARSSPGTGMEKKLFF; cdr3_nt: TGTGCCAGAAGCTCTCCCGGGACAGGGATGGAAAAAAAACTGTTTTTT
j_call: TRBJ1-2; v_call: TRBV6-5; clone_size: -; d_call: TRBD1; cdr3_aa: CASSYNRGDGYTF; cdr3_nt: TGTGCCAGCAGTTACAACAGGGGTGATGGCTACACCTTC
j_call: TRBJ1-1; v_call: TRBV11-3; clone_size: -; d_call: -; cdr3_aa: CASRQNPNTEAFF; cdr3_nt: TGTGCCAGTAGACAGAACCCTAACACTGAAGCTTTCTTT
j_call: TRBJ2-1; v_call: TRBV9; clone_size: -; d_call: TRBD1; cdr3_aa: CASSSTRTGYEQFF; cdr3_nt: TGTGCCAGCAGCTCCACCCGGACAGGGTATGAGCAGTTCTTC
j_call: TRBJ1-6; v_call: TRBV7-9; clone_size: -; d_call: TRBD1; cdr3_aa: CASSQTGTGGNNSPLHF; cdr3_nt: TGTGCCAGCAGCCAAACCGGGACAGGGGGTAATAATTCACCCCTCCACTTT
j_call: TRBJ2-3; v_call: TRBV19; clone_size: -; d_call: TRBD2; cdr3_aa: CASSTSLAGGHTQYF; cdr3_nt: TGTGCCAGTAGTACGAGTCTAGCGGGGGGCCATACGCAGTATTTT
j_call: TRBJ2-7; v_call: TRBV29-1; clone_size: few; d_call: -; cdr3_aa: CSVVIGRTYEQYF; cdr3_nt: TGCAGCGTTGTAATTGGCCGCACCTACGAGCAGTACTTC
j_call: TRBJ2-7; v_call: TRBV6-5; clone_size: -; d_call: -; cdr3_aa: CASNTGRGTYEQYF; cdr3_nt: TGTGCCAGCAACACCGGGAGAGGGACCTACGAGCAGTACTTC
j_call: TRBJ2-7; v_call: TRBV27; clone_size: -; d_call: -; cdr3_aa: CASSSTGTFSYEQYF; cdr3_nt: TGTGCCAGCAGTTCCACCGGGACTTTCTCCTACGAGCAGTACTTC
j_call: TRBJ1-2; v_call: TRBV28; clone_size: -; d_call: TRBD1; cdr3_aa: CASSLTGGGYTF; cdr3_nt: TGTGCCAGCAGTTTGACAGGGGGAGGCTACACCTTC
j_call: TRBJ1-6; v_call: TRBV4-3; clone_size: -; d_call: -; cdr3_aa: CASSQDYRIHSPLHF; cdr3_nt: TGCGCCAGCAGCCAAGATTACAGAATTCATTCACCCCTCCACTTT
j_call: TRBJ2-5; v_call: TRBV7-9; clone_size: -; d_call: TRBD2; cdr3_aa: CATQRGEGETQYF; cdr3_nt: TGTGCCACCCAGCGGGGAGAAGGCGAGACCCAGTACTTC
j_call: TRBJ1-1; v_call: TRBV19; clone_size: -; d_call: -; cdr3_aa: CASHGGSEAFF; cdr3_nt: TGTGCCAGCCATGGGGGCTCTGAAGCTTTCTTT
j_call: TRBJ2-5; v_call: TRBV5-1; clone_size: once; d_call: TRBD2; cdr3_aa: CASSLTSGGMGTQYF; cdr3_nt: TGCGCCAGCAGCTTGACTAGCGGGGGAATGGGGACCCAGTACTTC
j_call: TRBJ2-5; v_call: TRBV4-2; clone_size: -; d_call: TRBD2; cdr3_aa: CASSTHSGGDETQYF; cdr3_nt: TGTGCCAGCAGCACCCATAGCGGGGGGGATGAGACCCAGTACTTC
j_call: TRBJ2-3; v_call: TRBV19; clone_size: -; d_call: -; cdr3_aa: CASRTGTSADTQYF; cdr3_nt: TGTGCCAGTAGAACAGGGACATCAGCAGATACGCAGTATTTT
j_call: TRBJ2-7; v_call: TRBV7-9; clone_size: -; d_call: -; cdr3_aa: CSSLRPGSYEQYF; cdr3_nt: TGTTCCAGCCTCAGGCCAGGGTCGTACGAGCAGTACTTC
j_call: TRBJ2-1; v_call: TRBV4-3; clone_size: few; d_call: -; cdr3_aa: CASSQALKPDSGNEQFF; cdr3_nt: TGCGCCAGCAGCCAAGCACTAAAGCCGGATAGCGGCAATGAGCAGTTCTTC
j_call: TRBJ2-7; v_call: TRBV5-1; clone_size: -; d_call: -; cdr3_aa: CASSSSLAQDPSYEQYF; cdr3_nt: TGCGCCAGCAGCTCGTCCCTCGCGCAGGATCCCTCCTACGAGCAGTACTTC
j_call: TRBJ1-1; v_call: TRBV7-6; clone_size: -; d_call: -; cdr3_aa: CASSSLRGSTEAFF; cdr3_nt: TGTGCCAGCAGCTCCCTCAGGGGCTCCACTGAAGCTTTCTTT
j_call: TRBJ2-3; v_call: TRBV5-1; clone_size: few; d_call: TRBD2; cdr3_aa: CASMLMGLAGTDTQYF; cdr3_nt: TGCGCCAGCATGCTAATGGGACTAGCGGGCACAGATACGCAGTATTTT
j_call: TRBJ2-5; v_call: TRBV29-1; clone_size: -; d_call: -; cdr3_aa: CSVSGETQYF; cdr3_nt: TGCAGCGTTTCAGGAGAGACCCAGTACTTC
j_call: TRBJ2-7; v_call: TRBV5-1; clone_size: -; d_call: TRBD1; cdr3_aa: CANRDREVSEQYF; cdr3_nt: TGCGCCAACCGGGACAGGGAAGTCTCCGAGCAGTACTTC
j_call: TRBJ2-5; v_call: TRBV6-4; clone_size: -; d_call: TRBD2; cdr3_aa: CASSDSNVGGRKENQETQYF; cdr3_nt: TGTGCCAGCAGTGACTCGAATGTCGGCGGGAGGAAGGAGAACCAAGAGACCCAGTACTTC
j_call: TRBJ1-4; v_call: TRBV5-8; clone_size: -; d_call: -; cdr3_aa: CASSLEGVLGEKLFF; cdr3_nt: TGTGCCAGCAGCTTGGAGGGGGTTCTAGGGGAAAAACTGTTTTTT
j_call: TRBJ2-7; v_call: TRBV5-4; clone_size: -; d_call: -; cdr3_aa: CASSTRDSLEENF; cdr3_nt: TGTGCCAGCAGTACGCGGGACAGCTTAGAGGAGAACTTC
j_call: TRBJ1-5; v_call: TRBV7-9; clone_size: -; d_call: -; cdr3_aa: CSSSFQRRISNQPQHF; cdr3_nt: TGTTCCAGCAGCTTTCAACGCAGGATTAGCAATCAGCCCCAGCATTTT
j_call: TRBJ2-2; v_call: TRBV19; clone_size: -; d_call: -; cdr3_aa: CASSIDGGTPGELFF; cdr3_nt: TGTGCCAGTAGTATAGATGGCGGAACACCCGGGGAGCTGTTTTTT
j_call: TRBJ2-7; v_call: TRBV29-1; clone_size: -; d_call: -; cdr3_aa: CSVGSGVGEQYF; cdr3_nt: TGCAGCGTTGGATCAGGGGTGGGGGAGCAGTACTTC
j_call: TRBJ2-1; v_call: TRBV30; clone_size: -; d_call: TRBD2; cdr3_aa: CAWSAPSGTSAYNEQFF; cdr3_nt: TGTGCCTGGAGTGCGCCCTCCGGGACTAGTGCCTACAATGAGCAGTTCTTC
j_call: TRBJ1-2; v_call: TRBV23-1; clone_size: -; d_call: TRBD1; cdr3_aa: CAKTVRQGTGYTF; cdr3_nt: TGCGCCAAAACGGTGAGACAGGGAACCGGCTACACCTTC
j_call: TRBJ1-5; v_call: TRBV28; clone_size: -; d_call: -; cdr3_aa: CASNPQGPTGVAQHF; cdr3_nt: TGTGCCAGCAACCCCCAGGGGCCGACGGGTGTGGCCCAGCATTTT
j_call: TRBJ2-2; v_call: TRBV28; clone_size: -; d_call: -; cdr3_aa: CASSRTFGRSAGELFF; cdr3_nt: TGTGCCAGCAGCCGGACCTTTGGGAGGTCGGCCGGGGAGCTGTTTTTT